Listed below are T cell receptor beta chains from one sample, sequenced in a study of blood T cell repertoires in COVID-19. Using immunoSEQ multiplex PCR, the repertoire was profiled, and TCRdb retains in-frame clones only, with some absent. This sample carries 50,000 to 75,000 clones, 93% of them seen once, and the ten largest clones take approximately 2.6%. The sequencing sample was made of peripheral blood. The receptors derive from a man between 65 and 80 years old with active COVID-19. The conserved cysteine and the conserved F or W are not part of the CDR3 here.

TRBV2	TRBJ1-1	ASTKQGADTEAF
TRBV7-9	TRBJ2-3	ASSTPNGGGTDTQY
TRBV6-5	TRBJ1-2	ASSRGQNGYT
TRBV19	TRBJ2-2	ASSSWGGTGELF
TRBV10-3	TRBJ2-1	ASGFGSYNEQF
TRBV18	TRBJ2-3	ASSPGGDTQY
TRBV7-2	TRBJ2-2	ASSPGLAGSTGELF
TRBV19	TRBJ2-2	ASSIGRRETGELF
TRBV6-5	TRBJ1-4	ASMAGWGENEKLF
TRBV11-2	TRBJ2-3	ASSLEETGTGDADTQY
TRBV2	TRBJ2-1	ASRLTRGGGSEQF
TRBV7-9	TRBJ1-1	ASSPGAVEAF
TRBV6-6	TRBJ1-2	ASSSPTAGYGYT
TRBV19	TRBJ2-6	ASSIASGGANVLT
TRBV27	TRBJ1-4	ASSLSGPGTFATNEKLF
TRBV11-3	TRBJ2-2	ASSLDGLSRRTGELF
TRBV7-9	TRBJ2-1	ASSFHPGSF
TRBV7-8	TRBJ1-5	ASSLKGNNQPQH
TRBV28	TRBJ1-5	ASSLAADNQPQH
TRBV7-9	TRBJ1-2	ASSSDNNYGYT
TRBV18	TRBJ2-3	ASSPARSTDTQY
TRBV7-2	TRBJ2-7	ASTTSGGVVEQY
TRBV28	TRBJ1-3	ASSFRPRGTGNTIY
TRBV3-1/TRBV3-2	TRBJ2-7	ASSQGANYEQY
TRBV29-1	TRBJ2-3	SGSKGRSTDTQY